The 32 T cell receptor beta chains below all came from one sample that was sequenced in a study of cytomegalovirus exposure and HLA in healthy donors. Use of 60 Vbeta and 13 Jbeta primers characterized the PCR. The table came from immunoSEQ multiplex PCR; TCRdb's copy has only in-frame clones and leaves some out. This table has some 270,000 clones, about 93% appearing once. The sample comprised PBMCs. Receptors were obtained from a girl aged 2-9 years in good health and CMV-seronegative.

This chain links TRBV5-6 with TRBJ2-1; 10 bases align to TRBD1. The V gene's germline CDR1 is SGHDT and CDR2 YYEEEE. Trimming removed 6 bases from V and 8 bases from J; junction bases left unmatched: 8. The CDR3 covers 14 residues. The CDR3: CASTHLTGGDEQFF. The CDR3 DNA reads TGTGCCAGCACCCACCTGACAGGGGGCGATGAGCAGTTCTTC.

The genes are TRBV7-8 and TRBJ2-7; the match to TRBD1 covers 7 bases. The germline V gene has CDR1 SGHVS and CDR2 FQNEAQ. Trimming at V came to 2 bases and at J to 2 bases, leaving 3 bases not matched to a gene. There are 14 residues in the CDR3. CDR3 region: CASSLTGTAYEQYF. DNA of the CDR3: TGTGCCAGCAGCTTAACCGGGACAGCCTACGAGCAGTACTTC.

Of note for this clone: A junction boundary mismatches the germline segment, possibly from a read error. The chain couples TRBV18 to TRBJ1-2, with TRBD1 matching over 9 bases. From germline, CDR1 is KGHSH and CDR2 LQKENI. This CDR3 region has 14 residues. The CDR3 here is CASSPSRGQGGEAF. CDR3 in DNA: TGTGCCAGCTCACCCTCGAGGGGACAGGGTGGTGAGGCCTTC.

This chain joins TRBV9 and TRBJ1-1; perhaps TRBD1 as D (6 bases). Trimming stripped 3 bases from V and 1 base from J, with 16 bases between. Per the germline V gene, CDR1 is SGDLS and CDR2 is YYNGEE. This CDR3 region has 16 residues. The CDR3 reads CASSETGGGRNTEAFF. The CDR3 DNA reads TGTGCCAGCAGCGAAACGGGGGGGGGCCGGAACACTGAAGCTTTCTTT.

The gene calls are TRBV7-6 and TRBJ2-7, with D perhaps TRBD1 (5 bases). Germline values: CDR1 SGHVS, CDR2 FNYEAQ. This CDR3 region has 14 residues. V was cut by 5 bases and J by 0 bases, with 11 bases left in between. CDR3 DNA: TGTGCCAGCAGCGCAGACAGTAGCTCCTACGAGCAGTACTTC. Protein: CASSADSSSYEQYF.

The CDR3 protein is CSSSQGGSYNEQFF. In DNA, the CDR3 is TGCAGCTCATCCCAGGGGGGCTCCTACAATGAGCAGTTCTTC. V and J are TRBV29-1 and TRBJ2-1; D perhaps matches TRBD1 (7 bases). Germline loops: CDR1 SQVTM, CDR2 ANQGSEA. The germline V and J ends were trimmed by 8 bases and 0 bases, with 14 bases remaining between them. This CDR3 has 14 amino acids.

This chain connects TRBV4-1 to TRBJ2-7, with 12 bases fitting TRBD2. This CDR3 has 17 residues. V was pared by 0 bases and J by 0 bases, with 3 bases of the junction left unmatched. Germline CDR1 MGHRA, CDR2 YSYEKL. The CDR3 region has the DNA TGCGCCAGCAGCCAAGATGAACTAGCGGGGGGCTCCTACGAGCAGTACTTC. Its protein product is CASSQDELAGGSYEQYF.

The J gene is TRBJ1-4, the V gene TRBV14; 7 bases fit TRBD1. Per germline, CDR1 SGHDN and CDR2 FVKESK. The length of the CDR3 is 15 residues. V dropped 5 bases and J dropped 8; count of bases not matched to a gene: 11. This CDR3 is CASSTRDRPGEKLFF. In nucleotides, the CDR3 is TGTGCCAGCAGCACGCGGGACAGACCGGGAGAAAAACTGTTTTTT.

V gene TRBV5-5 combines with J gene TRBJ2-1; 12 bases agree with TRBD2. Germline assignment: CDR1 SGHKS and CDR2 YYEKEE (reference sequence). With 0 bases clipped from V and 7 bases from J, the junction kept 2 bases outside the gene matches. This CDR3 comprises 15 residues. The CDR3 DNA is TGTGCCAGCAGCTTGGCTCTAGCGGGGGGGAATGAGCAGTTCTTC. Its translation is CASSLALAGGNEQFF. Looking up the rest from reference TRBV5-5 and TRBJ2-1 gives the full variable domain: DAGVTQSPTHLIKTRGQQVTLRCSPISGHKSVSWYQQVLGQGPQFIFQYYEKEERGRGNFPDRFSARQFPNYSSELNVNALLLGDSALYLCASSLALAGGNEQFFGPGTRLTVL.

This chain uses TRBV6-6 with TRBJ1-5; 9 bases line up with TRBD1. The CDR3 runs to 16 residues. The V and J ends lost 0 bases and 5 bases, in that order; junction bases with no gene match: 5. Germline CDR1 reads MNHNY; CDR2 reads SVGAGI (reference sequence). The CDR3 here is CASSYSTGGADQPQHF. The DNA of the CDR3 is TGTGCCAGCAGTTACTCAACAGGGGGCGCGGATCAGCCCCAGCATTTT.

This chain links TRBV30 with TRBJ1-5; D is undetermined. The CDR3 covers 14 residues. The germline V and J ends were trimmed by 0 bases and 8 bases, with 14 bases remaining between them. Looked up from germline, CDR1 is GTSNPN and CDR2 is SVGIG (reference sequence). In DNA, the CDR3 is TGTGCCTGGAGTGTAGGACTGTCTTCTGAGCCCCAGCATTTT. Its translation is CAWSVGLSSEPQHF.

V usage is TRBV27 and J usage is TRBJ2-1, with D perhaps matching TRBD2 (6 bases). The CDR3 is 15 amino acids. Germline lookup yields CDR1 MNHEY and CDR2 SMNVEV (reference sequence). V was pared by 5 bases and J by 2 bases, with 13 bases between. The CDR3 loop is CASSNRDFTYNEQFF. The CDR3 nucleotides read TGTGCCAGCAGTAACCGGGACTTTACCTACAATGAGCAGTTCTTC.

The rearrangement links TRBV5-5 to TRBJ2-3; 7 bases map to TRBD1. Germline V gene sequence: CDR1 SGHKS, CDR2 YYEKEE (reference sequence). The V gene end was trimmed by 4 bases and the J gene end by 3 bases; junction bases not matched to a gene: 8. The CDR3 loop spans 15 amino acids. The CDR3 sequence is CASSGTRQGTDTQYF. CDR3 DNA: TGTGCCAGCAGCGGAACCCGACAGGGAACAGATACGCAGTATTTT.

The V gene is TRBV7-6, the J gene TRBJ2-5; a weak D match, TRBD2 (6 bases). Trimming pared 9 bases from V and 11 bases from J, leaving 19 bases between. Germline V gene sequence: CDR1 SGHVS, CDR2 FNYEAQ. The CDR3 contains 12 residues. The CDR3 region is CARYREPREQYF. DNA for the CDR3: TGTGCCAGATATCGGGAGCCGAGGGAGCAGTACTTC.

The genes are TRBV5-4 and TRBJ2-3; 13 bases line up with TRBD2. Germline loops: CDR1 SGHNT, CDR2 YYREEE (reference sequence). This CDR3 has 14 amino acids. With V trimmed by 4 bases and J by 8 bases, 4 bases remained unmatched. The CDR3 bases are TGTGCCAGCAGCCCTGGGACTAGCGGGATTACGCAGTATTTT. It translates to CASSPGTSGITQYF.

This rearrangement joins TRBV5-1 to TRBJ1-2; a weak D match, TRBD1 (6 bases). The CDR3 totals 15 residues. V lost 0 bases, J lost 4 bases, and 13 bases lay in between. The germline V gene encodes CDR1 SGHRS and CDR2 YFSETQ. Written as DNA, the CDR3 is TGCGCCAGCAGCTTGGTTCCCGGACAGAGCTATGGCTACACCTTC. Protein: CASSLVPGQSYGYTF.

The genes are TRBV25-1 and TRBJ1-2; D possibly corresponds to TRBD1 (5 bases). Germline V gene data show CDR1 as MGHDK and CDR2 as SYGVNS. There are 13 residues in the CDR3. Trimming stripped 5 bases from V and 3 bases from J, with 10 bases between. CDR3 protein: CASSQGLDYGYTF. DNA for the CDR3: TGTGCCAGCAGTCAGGGTCTTGACTATGGCTACACCTTC.

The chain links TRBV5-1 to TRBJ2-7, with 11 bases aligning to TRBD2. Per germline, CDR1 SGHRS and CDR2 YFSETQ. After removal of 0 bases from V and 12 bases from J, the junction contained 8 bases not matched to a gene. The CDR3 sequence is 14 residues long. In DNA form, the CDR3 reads TGCGCCAGCAGCTTGGGGCTAGCGGGGGGACTTTCGTACTTC. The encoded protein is CASSLGLAGGLSYF.

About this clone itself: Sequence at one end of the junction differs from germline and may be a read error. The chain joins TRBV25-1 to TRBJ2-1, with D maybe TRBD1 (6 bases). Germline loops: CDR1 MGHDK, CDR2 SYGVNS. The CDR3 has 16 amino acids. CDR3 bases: TGTGCCAGCAGCGAATATCGGGACATTTCCTACAATGAGCAGTTCTTC. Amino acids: CASSEYRDISYNEQFF.

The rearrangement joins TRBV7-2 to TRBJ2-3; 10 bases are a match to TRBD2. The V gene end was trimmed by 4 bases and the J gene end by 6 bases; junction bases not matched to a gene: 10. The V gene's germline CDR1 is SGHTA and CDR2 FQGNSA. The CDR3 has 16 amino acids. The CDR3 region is CASSSTSGHHLDTQYF. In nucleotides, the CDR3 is TGTGCCAGCAGCTCGACTAGCGGGCACCATCTTGATACGCAGTATTTT.

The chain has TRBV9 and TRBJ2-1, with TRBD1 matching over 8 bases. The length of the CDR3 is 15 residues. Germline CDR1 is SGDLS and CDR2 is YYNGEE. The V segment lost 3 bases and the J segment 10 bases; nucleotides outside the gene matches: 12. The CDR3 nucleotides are TGTGCCAGCAGCGCAGACAGGGGAGTCCTGGGGGAGCAGTTCTTC. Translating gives CASSADRGVLGEQFF.

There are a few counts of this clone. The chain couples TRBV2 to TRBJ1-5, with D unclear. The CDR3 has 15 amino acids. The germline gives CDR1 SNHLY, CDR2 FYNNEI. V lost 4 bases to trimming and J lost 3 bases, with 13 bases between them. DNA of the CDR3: TGTGCCAGCAGTGGCTCCCGGGTCTCCAATCAGCCCCAGCATTTT. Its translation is CASSGSRVSNQPQHF.

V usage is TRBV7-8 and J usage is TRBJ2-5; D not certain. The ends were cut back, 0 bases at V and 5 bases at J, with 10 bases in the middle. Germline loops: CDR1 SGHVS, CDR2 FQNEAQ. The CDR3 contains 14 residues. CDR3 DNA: TGTGCCAGCAGCTTAGCGGCAGGATTGGAGACCCAGTACTTC. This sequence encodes CASSLAAGLETQYF.

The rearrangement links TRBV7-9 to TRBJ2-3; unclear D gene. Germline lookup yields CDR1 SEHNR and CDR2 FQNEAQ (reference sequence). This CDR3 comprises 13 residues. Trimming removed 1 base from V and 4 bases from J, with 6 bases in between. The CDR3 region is CASSLVAADTQYF. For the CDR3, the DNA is TGTGCCAGCAGCTTAGTTGCGGCAGATACGCAGTATTTT.

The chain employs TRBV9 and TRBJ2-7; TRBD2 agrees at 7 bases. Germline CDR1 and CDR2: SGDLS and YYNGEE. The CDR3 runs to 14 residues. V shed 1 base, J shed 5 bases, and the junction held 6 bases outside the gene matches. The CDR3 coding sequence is TGTGCCAGCAGCGTACACAGCGGGGACCACGAGCAGTACTTC. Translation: CASSVHSGDHEQYF.

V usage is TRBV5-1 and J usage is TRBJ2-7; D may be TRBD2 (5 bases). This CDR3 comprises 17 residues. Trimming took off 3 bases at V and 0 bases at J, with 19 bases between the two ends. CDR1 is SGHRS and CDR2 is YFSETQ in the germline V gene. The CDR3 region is CASSSNPTGWGSYEQYF. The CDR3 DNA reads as TGCGCCAGCAGCTCAAACCCTACGGGGTGGGGCTCCTACGAGCAGTACTTC.

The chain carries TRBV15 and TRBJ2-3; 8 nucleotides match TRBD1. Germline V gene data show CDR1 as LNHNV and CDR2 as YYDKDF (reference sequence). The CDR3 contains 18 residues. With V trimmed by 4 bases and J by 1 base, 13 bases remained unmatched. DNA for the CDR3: TGTGCCACCAGCAAGAGGGCAGGGGGCCCCTTTCGCACAGATACGCAGTATTTT. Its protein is CATSKRAGGPFRTDTQYF.

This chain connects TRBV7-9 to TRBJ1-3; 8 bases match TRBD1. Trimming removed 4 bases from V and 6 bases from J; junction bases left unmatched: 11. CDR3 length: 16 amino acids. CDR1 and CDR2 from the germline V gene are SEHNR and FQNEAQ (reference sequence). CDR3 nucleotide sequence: TGTGCCAGCAGCTGGGGGACAGGATCAACAACAAACACCATATATTTT. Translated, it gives CASSWGTGSTTNTIYF.

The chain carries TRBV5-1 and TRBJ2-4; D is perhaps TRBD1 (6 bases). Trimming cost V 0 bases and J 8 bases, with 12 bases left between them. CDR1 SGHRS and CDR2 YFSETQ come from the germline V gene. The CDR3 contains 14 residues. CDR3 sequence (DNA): TGCGCCAGCAGCTTGGGGCAGGGGTGGGACATTCAGTACTTC. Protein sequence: CASSLGQGWDIQYF.

The CDR3 coding sequence is TGTGCCAGTAGTATAGATCGGGCGGGTCGAGATACGCAGTATTTT. The encoded protein is CASSIDRAGRDTQYF. The genes are TRBV19 and TRBJ2-3, with D possibly matching TRBD2 (5 bases). From germline, CDR1 is LNHDA and CDR2 SQIVND (reference sequence). The CDR3 runs 15 residues. The V and J ends lost 0 bases and 5 bases respectively, with 12 bases between them. Full variable domain (outside the CDR3, taken from reference TRBV19 and TRBJ2-3): DGGITQSPKYLFRKEGQNVTLSCEQNLNHDAMYWYRQDPGQGLRLIYYSQIVNDFQKGDIAEGYSVSREKKESFPLTVTSAQKNPTAFYLCASSIDRAGRDTQYFGPGTRLTVL.

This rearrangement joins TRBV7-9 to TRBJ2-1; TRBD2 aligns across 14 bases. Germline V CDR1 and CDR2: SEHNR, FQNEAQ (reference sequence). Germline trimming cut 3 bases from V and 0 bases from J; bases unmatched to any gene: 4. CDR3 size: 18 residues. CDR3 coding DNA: TGTGCCAGCAGCTTGGGACTAGCGGGAGCGAGCTCCTACAATGAGCAGTTCTTC. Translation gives CASSLGLAGASSYNEQFF.

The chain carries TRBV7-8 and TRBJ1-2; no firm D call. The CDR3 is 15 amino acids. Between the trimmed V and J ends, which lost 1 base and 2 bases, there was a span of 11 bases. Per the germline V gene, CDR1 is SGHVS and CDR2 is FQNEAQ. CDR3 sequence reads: CASSLGRQNNYGYTF. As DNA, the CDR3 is TGTGCCAGCAGCTTAGGAAGACAAAACAACTATGGCTACACCTTC. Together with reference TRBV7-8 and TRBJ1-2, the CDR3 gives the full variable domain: GAGVSQSPRYKVAKRGQDVALRCDPISGHVSLFWYQQALGQGPEFLTYFQNEAQLDKSGLPSDRFFAERPEGSVSTLKIQRTQQEDSAVYLCASSLGRQNNYGYTFGSGTRLTVV.